The clone carrying this TCR beta chain was observed many times. What it binds is not known. Tagging with unique molecular identifiers was applied to individual cDNA molecules. Using its own MiXCR run on the 5' RACE reads, TCRdb lists one record per CDR3 protein. The data contain some 85,000 distinct CDR3 sequences, roughly an eighth of them seen just once; the ten biggest clones take up about 1.4%. This entry is derived from a study of early T cells in non-severe SARS-CoV-2 infection. Study-level information: The chains were unpaired, and the sequenced material was bulk RNA from unsorted whole blood.

Study-wide results and limits: VDJdb matches were skewed toward anti-spike CD8 T cell responses.

After removal of 2 bases from V and 4 bases from J, the junction contained 5 bases not matched to a gene. The CDR3 contains 15 residues. Sample: whole blood. This chain links TRBV12-3 or TRBV12-4 with TRBJ2-7, with 10 nucleotides matching TRBD2. The receptor's source is an adult who was a healthcare worker with PCR-confirmed SARS-CoV-2 infection or an uninfected control (not recorded which). CDR3 loop: CASSLIAGGPYEQYF. The DNA for the CDR3 is TGTGCCAGCAGTTTAATAGCGGGGGGTCCTTACGAGCAGTACTTC.